These T cell receptor beta chains were read from a single sample in a study of cytomegalovirus exposure and HLA in healthy donors. Clones were read by immunoSEQ multiplex PCR, and TCRdb kept only the in-frame ones, dropping some. The sample comprises 150,000 or so clones, more than 65% of which are singletons, and approximately 1.6% rests with the top ten. Material: PBMCs. The receptors stem from a woman in her 30s in good health and CMV-seronegative. CDR3s include the opening cysteine and the closing phenylalanine or tryptophan. D genes are given only for firm matches. Clone size is stated in some rows and not others, as once, few, many or a class when expanded.

J gene,D gene,V gene,clone size,CDR3 DNA,CDR3 protein
TRBJ2-1,.,TRBV27,.,TGTGCCAGCAGCTTTAGAGCGGCCGCCTACAATGAGCAGTTCTTC,CASSFRAAAYNEQFF
TRBJ1-1,.,TRBV14,.,TGTGCCAGCAGCCAAGTAGGAGGGGTCAAGAACACTGAAGCTTTCTTT,CASSQVGGVKNTEAFF
TRBJ2-7,.,TRBV7-8,.,TGTGCCAGCAGCTTAGGTCCGGGCGGGTTCACGAACGAGCAGTACTTC,CASSLGPGGFTNEQYF
TRBJ2-3,.,TRBV27,few,TGTGCCAGCAGTTTACCTCCCCACGGGAGAGATACGCAGTATTTT,CASSLPPHGRDTQYF
TRBJ1-5,.,TRBV5-1,.,TGCGCCAGCAGCGACTCGGGGGGCAATCAGCCCCAGCATTTT,CASSDSGGNQPQHF
TRBJ2-3,.,TRBV4-1,.,TGCGCCAGCAGCCAAGGGACTCCACTTAGCACAGATACGCAGTATTTT,CASSQGTPLSTDTQYF
TRBJ1-6,.,TRBV27,.,TGTGCCAGCAAGATATCCGGGAGCTCCTATAATTCACCCCTCCACTTT,CASKISGSSYNSPLHF
TRBJ2-1,TRBD2,TRBV11-2,.,TGTGCCAGCGACTGGCGGGGGGTTCAGTTCTTC,CASDWRGVQFF
TRBJ1-1,.,TRBV6-1,medium-sized,TGTGCCAGCAGTGAAGGACAGGAGAACACTGAAGCTTTCTTT,CASSEGQENTEAFF
TRBJ2-5,TRBD2,TRBV9,.,TGTGCCAGCAGCGCGGGGACTAGCCGAATCGACCAAGAGACCCAGTACTTC,CASSAGTSRIDQETQYF
TRBJ2-1,TRBD2,TRBV5-1,.,TGCGCCAGCAGCTTGGTGGCAGGGAGGGACAATGAGCAGTTCTTC,CASSLVAGRDNEQFF
TRBJ2-2,TRBD1,TRBV14,few,TGTGCCAGCAAACCAGGGGGACACACCGGGGAGCTGTTTTTT,CASKPGGHTGELFF
TRBJ2-2,.,TRBV7-2,.,TGTGCCAGCAGCCGCCCTCTCAAGGGACTTCCCGTCACCGGGGAGCTGTTTTTT,CASSRPLKGLPVTGELFF
TRBJ2-7,TRBD2,TRBV6-1,.,TGTGCCAGCAGTGAAAATCGTCCTAGCGGGAGGGCCTACTCCTACGAGCAGTACTTC,CASSENRPSGRAYSYEQYF
TRBJ2-1,TRBD2,TRBV5-1,.,TGCGCCAGCAGCTTTACGGGGGGGGACTACAATGAGCAGTTCTTC,CASSFTGGDYNEQFF
TRBJ2-5,.,TRBV27,.,TGTGCCCTATGTCAGGCTCCTCACCCGAAAGAGACCCAGTACTTC,CALCQAPHPKETQYF
TRBJ1-2,TRBD1,TRBV9,.,TGTGCCAGCAGCGGAGACAGGGGTGAAGGCGGCTACACCTTC,CASSGDRGEGGYTF